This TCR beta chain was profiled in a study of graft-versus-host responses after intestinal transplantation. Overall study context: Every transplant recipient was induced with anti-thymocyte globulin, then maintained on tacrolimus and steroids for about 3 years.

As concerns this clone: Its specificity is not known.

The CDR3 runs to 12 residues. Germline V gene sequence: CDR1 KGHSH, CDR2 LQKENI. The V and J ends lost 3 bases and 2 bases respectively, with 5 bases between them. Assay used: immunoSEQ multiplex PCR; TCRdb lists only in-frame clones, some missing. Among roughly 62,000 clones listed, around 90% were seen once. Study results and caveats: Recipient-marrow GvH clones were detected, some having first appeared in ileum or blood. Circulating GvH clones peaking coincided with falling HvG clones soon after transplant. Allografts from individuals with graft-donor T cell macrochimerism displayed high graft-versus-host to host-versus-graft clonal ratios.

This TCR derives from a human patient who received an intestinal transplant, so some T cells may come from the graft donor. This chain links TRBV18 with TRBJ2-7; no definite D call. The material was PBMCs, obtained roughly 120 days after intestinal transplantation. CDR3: CASSPDTYEQYF. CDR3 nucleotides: TGTGCCAGCTCACCCGATACCTACGAGCAGTACTTC.